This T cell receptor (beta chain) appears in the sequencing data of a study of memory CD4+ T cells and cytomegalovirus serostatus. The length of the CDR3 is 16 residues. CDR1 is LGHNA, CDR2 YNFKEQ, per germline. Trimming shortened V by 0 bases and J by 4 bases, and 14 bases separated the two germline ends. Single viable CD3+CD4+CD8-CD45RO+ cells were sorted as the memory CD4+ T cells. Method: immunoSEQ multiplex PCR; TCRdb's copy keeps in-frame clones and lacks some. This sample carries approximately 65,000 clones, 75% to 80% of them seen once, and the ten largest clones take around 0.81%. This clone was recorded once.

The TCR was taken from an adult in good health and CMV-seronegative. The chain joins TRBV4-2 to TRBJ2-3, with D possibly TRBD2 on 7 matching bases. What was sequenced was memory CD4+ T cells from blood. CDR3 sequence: CASSQERGGLADTQYF. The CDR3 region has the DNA TGTGCCAGCAGCCAAGAAAGGGGGGGGCTTGCAGATACGCAGTATTTT.